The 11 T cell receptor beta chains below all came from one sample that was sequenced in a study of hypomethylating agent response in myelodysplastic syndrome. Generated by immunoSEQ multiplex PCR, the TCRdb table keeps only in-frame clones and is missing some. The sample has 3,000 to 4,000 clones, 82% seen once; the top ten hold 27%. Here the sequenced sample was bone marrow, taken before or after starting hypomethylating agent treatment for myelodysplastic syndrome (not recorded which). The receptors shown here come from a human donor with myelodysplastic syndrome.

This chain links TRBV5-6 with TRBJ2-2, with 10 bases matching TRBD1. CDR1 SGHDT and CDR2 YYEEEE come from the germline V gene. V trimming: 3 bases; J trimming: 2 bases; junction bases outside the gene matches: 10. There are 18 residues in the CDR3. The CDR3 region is CASSWDRGPRVNTGELFF. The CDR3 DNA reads TGTGCCAGCAGCTGGGACAGGGGCCCTAGGGTTAACACCGGGGAGCTGTTTTTT.

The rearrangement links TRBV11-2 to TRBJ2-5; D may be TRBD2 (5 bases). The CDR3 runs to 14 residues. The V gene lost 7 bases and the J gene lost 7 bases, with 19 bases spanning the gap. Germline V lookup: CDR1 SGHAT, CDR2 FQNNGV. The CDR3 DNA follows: TGTGCCAGCAATGTTGAGGGTCCGACCGGGACCCAGTACTTC. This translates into CASNVEGPTGTQYF.

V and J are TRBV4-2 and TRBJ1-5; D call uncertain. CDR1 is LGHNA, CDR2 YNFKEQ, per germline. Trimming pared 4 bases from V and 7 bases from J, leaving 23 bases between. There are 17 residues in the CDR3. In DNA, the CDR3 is TGTGCCAGCAGCCGAGACACGGCGGCGCAAGGGAAACAGCCCCAGCATTTT. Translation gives CASSRDTAAQGKQPQHF.

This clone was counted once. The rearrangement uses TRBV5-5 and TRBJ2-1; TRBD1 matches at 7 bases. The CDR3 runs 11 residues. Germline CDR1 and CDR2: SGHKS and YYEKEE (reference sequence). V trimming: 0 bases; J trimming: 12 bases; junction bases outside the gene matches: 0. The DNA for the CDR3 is TGTGCCAGCAGCTTGGACAGGGGGCAGTTCTTC. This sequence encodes CASSLDRGQFF.

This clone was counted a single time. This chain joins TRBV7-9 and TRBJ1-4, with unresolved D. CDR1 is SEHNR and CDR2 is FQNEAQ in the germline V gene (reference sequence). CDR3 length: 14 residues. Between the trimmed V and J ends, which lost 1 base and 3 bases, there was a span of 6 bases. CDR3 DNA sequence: TGTGCCAGCAGCTTAGGGGAGGCTAATGAAAAACTGTTTTTT. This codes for CASSLGEANEKLFF.

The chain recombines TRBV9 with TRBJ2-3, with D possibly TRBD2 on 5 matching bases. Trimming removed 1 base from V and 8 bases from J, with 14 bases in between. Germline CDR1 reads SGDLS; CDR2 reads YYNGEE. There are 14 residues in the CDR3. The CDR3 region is CASSVTGTAVTQYF. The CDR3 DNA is TGTGCCAGCAGCGTAACGGGAACCGCGGTTACGCAGTATTTT.

CDR3 sequence: CASSVGSSGGVGVQFF. For the CDR3, the DNA is TGTGCCAGCAGCGTAGGGAGTAGCGGGGGTGTCGGCGTGCAGTTCTTC. This chain links TRBV9 with TRBJ2-1; 9 positions agree with TRBD2. The CDR3 consists of 16 residues. The V segment lost 0 bases and the J segment 12 bases; nucleotides outside the gene matches: 13. Germline V lookup: CDR1 SGDLS, CDR2 YYNGEE.

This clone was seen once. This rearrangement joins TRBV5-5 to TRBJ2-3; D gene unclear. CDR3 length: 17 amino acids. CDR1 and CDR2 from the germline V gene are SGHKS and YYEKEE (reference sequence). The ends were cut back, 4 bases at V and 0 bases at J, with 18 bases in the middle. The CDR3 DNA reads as TGTGCCAGCAGCCAAGTTTTTCGAACTGCTAGCACAGATACGCAGTATTTT. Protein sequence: CASSQVFRTASTDTQYF. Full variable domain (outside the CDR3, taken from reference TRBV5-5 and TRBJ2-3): DAGVTQSPTHLIKTRGQQVTLRCSPISGHKSVSWYQQVLGQGPQFIFQYYEKEERGRGNFPDRFSARQFPNYSSELNVNALLLGDSALYLCASSQVFRTASTDTQYFGPGTRLTVL.

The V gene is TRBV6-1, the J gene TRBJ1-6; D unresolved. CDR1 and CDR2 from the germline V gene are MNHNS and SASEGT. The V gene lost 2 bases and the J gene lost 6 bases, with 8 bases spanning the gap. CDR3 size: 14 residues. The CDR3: CASSELPANSPLHF. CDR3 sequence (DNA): TGTGCCAGCAGTGAACTCCCAGCTAATTCACCCCTCCACTTT.

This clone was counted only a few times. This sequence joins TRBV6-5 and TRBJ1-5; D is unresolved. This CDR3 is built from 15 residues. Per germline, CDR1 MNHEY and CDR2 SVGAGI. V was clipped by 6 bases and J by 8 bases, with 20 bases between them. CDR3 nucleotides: TGTGCCAGCAGCACGGACCTGTACGCCGGTAAGCCCCAGCATTTT. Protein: CASSTDLYAGKPQHF.

In DNA, the CDR3 is TGTGCCAGCAGCTCCCACCCCCGGGACTACACCTTC. The encoded protein is CASSSHPRDYTF. This chain joins TRBV7-9 and TRBJ1-2; the D is unclear. The ends were cut back, 4 bases at V and 10 bases at J, with 13 bases in the middle. Germline CDR1 is SEHNR and CDR2 is FQNEAQ (reference sequence). The CDR3 consists of 12 residues.